This T cell receptor (beta chain) is from a study of blood T cell repertoires in COVID-19. Germline CDR1 GTSNPN, CDR2 SVGIG (reference sequence). This CDR3 contains 14 residues. The J segment lost 2 bases and the V segment lost 4 bases, leaving 6 bases of the junction unmatched. The assay was immunoSEQ multiplex PCR, and TCRdb's table has in-frame clones only and misses some. The sample shows 350,000 to 400,000 clones, over 75% of them seen only once. The rearrangement uses TRBV30 and TRBJ2-5; 8 bases map to TRBD1. Sample: PBMCs or T cells enriched from blood (not recorded which). The source of this sequence is a man in his forties or fifties in a cohort exposed to, infected with or recovered from COVID-19 (not recorded which). As DNA, the CDR3 is TGTGCCTGGAATAAGGGGACAGGACAAGAGACCCAGTACTTC. This sequence encodes CAWNKGTGQETQYF.